These 18 T cell receptor beta chains were all obtained from the same sample, sequenced in a study of blood T cell repertoires in COVID-19. TCRdb keeps only in-frame clones here, not all; method: immunoSEQ multiplex PCR. The data contain under 50,000 clones, 86% of them seen just once; the ten biggest clones take up roughly 5%. Material: peripheral blood. The receptor set was obtained from a man aged 35 to 55 with active COVID-19.

The V call is TRBV9, the J call TRBJ1-6; D is ambiguous. Germline V gene lookup returns CDR1 SGDLS and CDR2 YYNGEE. V was clipped by 4 bases and J by 6 bases, with 14 bases between them. This CDR3 has 15 residues. The CDR3: CASSPSSSGNSPLHF. CDR3 in DNA: TGTGCCAGCAGCCCCTCCTCCTCCGGTAATTCACCCCTCCACTTT.

The gene calls are TRBV27 and TRBJ2-7, with D unresolved. This CDR3 contains 13 residues. Looked up from germline, CDR1 is MNHEY and CDR2 is SMNVEV (reference sequence). V was pared by 4 bases and J by 0 bases, with 7 bases between. The CDR3 coding sequence is TGTGCCAGCAGTTCCTTGAGCTCCTACGAGCAGTACTTC. Translating it yields CASSSLSSYEQYF.

This rearrangement joins TRBV25-1 to TRBJ2-7; perhaps TRBD1 as D (5 bases). The CDR3 covers 11 residues. The V gene lost 1 base and the J gene lost 12 bases, with 10 bases spanning the gap. Germline V gene data show CDR1 as MGHDK and CDR2 as SYGVNS. The CDR3 DNA reads TGTGCCAGCAGTGAATGGGGCAGGAGGTACTTC. It yields the protein CASSEWGRRYF.

This clone was seen more than once but under ten times. The rearrangement links TRBV10-3 to TRBJ1-5; TRBD1 aligns across 10 bases. Germline loops: CDR1 ENHRY, CDR2 SYGVKD. The V and J ends lost 3 bases and 7 bases, in that order; junction bases with no gene match: 6. CDR3 size: 15 residues. The CDR3 loop is CAISEETGGLQPQHF. The DNA of the CDR3 is TGTGCCATCAGTGAAGAGACAGGGGGCCTGCAGCCCCAGCATTTT.

The chain recombines TRBV6-5 with TRBJ2-2, with 7 bases that match TRBD2. This CDR3 has 12 residues. Germline CDR1 MNHEY, CDR2 SVGAGI. V lost 11 bases and J lost 6; bases outside the gene matches: 6. The CDR3 nucleotides read TGTGCCGTCCAGGGAGGGCCCGGGGAGCTGTTTTTT. It encodes CAVQGGPGELFF.

This clone has a handful of counts. V usage is TRBV3-1 (or the pseudogene TRBV3-2) and J usage is TRBJ1-2; the D is unclear. Per germline, CDR1 LGHDT and CDR2 YNNKEL (reference sequence). V lost 0 bases and J 10 bases, leaving 12 bases between the germline ends. The CDR3 covers 13 residues. The CDR3 DNA reads as TGTGCCAGCAGCCAAGATCAGCGGGTTCTCTACACCTTC. Residues: CASSQDQRVLYTF.

This sequence joins TRBV24-1 and TRBJ2-1; TRBD2 matches at 8 bases. CDR1 is KGHDR, CDR2 SFDVKD, per germline. The CDR3 is 15 residues long. Losses at the gene ends were 1 base for V and 9 bases for J; bases not matched to a gene: 7. In nucleotides, the CDR3 is TGTGCCACCAGTGATTTACGGCGGGAGGAGGGTGAGCAGTTCTTC. This translates into CATSDLRREEGEQFF.

This clone was seen only once. This chain uses TRBV7-3 with TRBJ2-1, with 7 nucleotides matching TRBD2. CDR3 length equals 15 residues. V dropped 0 bases and J dropped 15; count of bases not matched to a gene: 14. The germline V gene has CDR1 SGHTA and CDR2 FQGTGA. The CDR3 DNA sequence: TGTGCCAGCAGCTTAACGAATACCGGACTAGACGACAGGTTCTTC. It codes for CASSLTNTGLDDRFF.

This rearrangement joins TRBV29-1 to TRBJ1-1; tentatively, D is TRBD1 (5 bases). Germline CDR1 reads SQVTM; CDR2 reads ANQGSEA. The CDR3 spans 14 residues. V was shortened by 7 bases and J by 1 base, with 16 bases between the two germline ends. CDR3 protein: CSGAGTSGNTEAFF. The CDR3 nucleotides are TGCAGCGGGGCGGGGACCTCGGGGAACACTGAAGCTTTCTTT.

J is TRBJ2-1 and V is TRBV3-1 (or the pseudogene TRBV3-2); TRBD1 aligns across 7 bases. This CDR3 spans 16 amino acids. J was trimmed by 0 bases and V by 5 bases; bases with no gene match: 7. From germline, CDR1 is LGHDT and CDR2 YNNKEL (reference sequence). The CDR3 region has the DNA TGTGCCAGCAGCTTGATTAGGGGGCTCTCCTACAATGAGCAGTTCTTC. Its protein product is CASSLIRGLSYNEQFF.

This chain joins TRBV10-3 and TRBJ1-6; D possibly corresponds to TRBD1 (5 bases). The V gene lost 2 bases and the J gene lost 9 bases, with 11 bases spanning the gap. CDR1 and CDR2 from the germline V gene are ENHRY and SYGVKD. The CDR3 is made up of 14 amino acids. The CDR3 DNA is TGTGCCATCAGTGAGCCAGGGTATGGTTCACCCCTCCACTTT. Amino acids: CAISEPGYGSPLHF.

DNA for the CDR3: TGTGCCAGCAGCGAGGGTTACGAAGGGACCCAGTACTTC. Protein sequence: CASSEGYEGTQYF. The chain links TRBV28 to TRBJ2-5; maybe TRBD2 (5 bases). CDR3 size: 13 residues. Trimming shortened V by 6 bases and J by 7 bases, and 15 bases separated the two germline ends. CDR1 is MDHEN and CDR2 is SYDVKM in the germline V gene.

The CDR3 bases are TGTGCCACCAGTCAATACGGCGGGGGCTCTGGGGCCAACGTCCTGACTTTC. Translation gives CATSQYGGGSGANVLTF. The rearrangement links TRBV24-1 to TRBJ2-6, with TRBD2 identical over 7 bases. This CDR3 region has 17 residues. The ends lost 6 bases at V and 0 bases at J; junction bases unmatched: 7. Germline V gene sequence: CDR1 KGHDR, CDR2 SFDVKD.

This chain joins TRBV7-9 and TRBJ2-3; 7 bases agree with TRBD1. This CDR3 is built from 15 residues. With 5 bases clipped from V and 6 bases from J, the junction kept 11 bases outside the gene matches. Germline V lookup: CDR1 SEHNR, CDR2 FQNEAQ (reference sequence). This CDR3 is CASSPRTGGLDTQYF. The CDR3 DNA sequence: TGTGCCAGCAGCCCTAGGACAGGTGGACTGGATACGCAGTATTTT.

This clone was picked up one time. V gene TRBV9 combines with J gene TRBJ2-7; TRBD2 is a possible D gene (6 bases). The CDR3 spans 15 residues. Germline V gene sequence: CDR1 SGDLS, CDR2 YYNGEE. The V end lost 7 bases, the J end lost 4 bases, and 21 bases lay between the germline ends. CDR3 nucleotides: TGTGCCAGCGGCCCTGGCGGTTACGGAGGGTACGAGCAGTACTTC. Its translation: CASGPGGYGGYEQYF.

This clone was seen only once. The chain links TRBV12-3 or TRBV12-4 to TRBJ2-7; D is unclear. The V and J ends lost 5 bases and 2 bases respectively, with 10 bases between them. The CDR3 consists of 13 residues. The CDR3 coding sequence is TGTGCCAGCAGTGTTGAGAGAACCTACGAGCAGTACTTC. Protein product: CASSVERTYEQYF.

This chain uses TRBV6-6 with TRBJ1-2; D uncertain. V was pared by 2 bases and J by 4 bases, with 8 bases between. The V gene's germline CDR1 is MNHNY and CDR2 SVGAGI (reference sequence). The CDR3 covers 13 residues. This CDR3 reads CASSYETLYGYTF. The CDR3 bases are TGTGCCAGCAGTTACGAGACACTCTATGGCTACACCTTC.

This clone has only a few counts. V gene TRBV6-6 combines with J gene TRBJ1-1, with D uncertain. Trimming took off 6 bases at V and 1 base at J, with 9 bases between the two ends. Germline V gene lookup returns CDR1 MNHNY and CDR2 SVGAGI (reference sequence). The CDR3 sequence is 13 residues long. The CDR3 sequence: CASSVSGNTEAFF. For the CDR3, the DNA is TGTGCCAGCAGCGTGTCCGGGAACACTGAAGCTTTCTTT.